This TCR beta chain was found in a study of Graves' ophthalmopathy and Graves' hyperthyroidism. The CDR3 contains 14 residues. Germline-derived CDR1 and CDR2 are LNHDA and SQIVND (reference sequence). After removal of 10 bases from V and 5 bases from J, the junction contained 10 bases not matched to a gene. This clonotype was seen ten or more times. Beta-chain TCR CDR3 regions were amplified from RNA transcripts. The first-round RT-PCR employed HTBI primers together with the Qiagen OneStep RT-PCR kit. A multiplex PCR was then performed as the second round. MiXCR was run by TCRdb on the multiplex PCR reads, yielding one entry per CDR3 protein. The data show about 1.1 million distinct CDR3 sequences, approximately 35% seen once.

This chain joins TRBV19 and TRBJ2-5, with TRBD2 matching 10 bases. This clonotype originated in an adult man with Graves' hyperthyroidism. The sample comprised peripheral blood or thyroid tissue (not recorded which). The CDR3 coding sequence is TGTGCCACATCTAGCGGGGGTTTGCGGGAGACCCAGTACTTC. It yields the protein CATSSGGLRETQYF.